This entry lists 25 T cell receptor beta chains sequenced from one sample in a study of siplizumab effects on memory and regulatory T cells. Profiled with immunoSEQ multiplex PCR; TCRdb holds only in-frame clones, not every one. The sample consists of about 69,000 clones, over 80% of them appearing once. The sequenced material came from Tregs sorted from blood. The receptors come from a human donor in good health.

The chain carries TRBV23-1 and TRBJ2-3, with TRBD2 identical over 10 bases. TRBV23-1 is known as an ORF, though its function is uncertain. Unmatched junction bases numbered 16, after V lost 3 bases and J lost 1 base. This CDR3 spans 20 amino acids. DNA of the CDR3: TGCGCCAGCAGTCAGACCCGGCTTCCCAACCTAGCGGGAGGCACAGATACGCAGTATTTT. Its protein is CASSQTRLPNLAGGTDTQYF.

V gene TRBV28 combines with J gene TRBJ2-1, with a tentative D call TRBD2 (5 bases). The V gene's germline CDR1 is MDHEN and CDR2 SYDVKM. The CDR3 is 15 residues long. Trimming left V 7 bases short and J 0 bases short, with 13 bases between. The CDR3 here is CASIRGVSSYNEQFF. The CDR3 nucleotides read TGTGCCAGCATCCGGGGAGTGAGCTCCTACAATGAGCAGTTCTTC. Variable domain in full (rest from reference TRBV28 and TRBJ2-1): DVKVTQSSRYLVKRTGEKVFLECVQDMDHENMFWYRQDPGLGLRLIYFSYDVKMKEKGDIPEGYSVSREKKERFSLILESASTNQTSMYLCASIRGVSSYNEQFFGPGTRLTVL.

The rearrangement uses TRBV30 and TRBJ2-1; D is unclear. This CDR3 region has 14 residues. From germline, CDR1 is GTSNPN and CDR2 SVGIG (reference sequence). The V gene lost 0 bases and the J gene lost 2 bases, with 8 bases spanning the gap. CDR3 sequence: CAWSVGWTYNEQFF. CDR3 nucleotides: TGTGCCTGGAGTGTAGGGTGGACCTACAATGAGCAGTTCTTC.

The chain recombines TRBV7-9 with TRBJ2-7; D might be TRBD2 (5 bases). The germline CDR1 and CDR2 sequences are SEHNR and FQNEAQ (reference sequence). The length of the CDR3 is 14 residues. V was pared by 5 bases and J by 4 bases, with 15 bases between. In nucleotides, the CDR3 is TGTGCCAGCAGCCCCCTGACTACACCTTACGAGCAGTACTTC. The encoded protein is CASSPLTTPYEQYF.

This rearrangement joins TRBV4-1 to TRBJ2-7; no reliable D call. V gave up 1 base and J gave up 0 bases, with 10 bases separating them. Germline V gene lookup returns CDR1 MGHRA and CDR2 YSYEKL. There are 15 residues in the CDR3. The CDR3 bases are TGCGCCAGCAGCCAAGCAACGTGGAGCTCCTACGAGCAGTACTTC. It translates to CASSQATWSSYEQYF.

This chain joins TRBV5-4 and TRBJ2-1; D gene uncertain. The CDR3 contains 14 residues. The V gene lost 5 bases and the J gene lost 0 bases, with 9 bases spanning the gap. Germline V CDR1 and CDR2: SGHNT, YYREEE (reference sequence). The CDR3 sequence: CASSFISSYNEQFF. CDR3 DNA sequence: TGTGCCAGCAGTTTCATCAGCTCCTACAATGAGCAGTTCTTC.

This sequence joins TRBV10-1 and TRBJ2-3, with TRBD2 identical over 8 bases. The ends lost 4 bases at V and 3 bases at J; junction bases unmatched: 6. CDR1 is WNHNN and CDR2 is SYGVQD in the germline V gene (reference sequence). CDR3 length: 15 amino acids. CDR3 residues: CASSGAGVGTDTQYF. The CDR3 DNA is TGCGCCAGCAGTGGAGCGGGAGTAGGTACAGATACGCAGTATTTT.

The rearrangement joins TRBV5-6 to TRBJ1-4; D is uncertain. The CDR3 totals 14 residues. V was trimmed by 0 bases and J by 0 bases, leaving 3 bases between them. CDR1 is SGHDT, CDR2 YYEEEE, per germline. For the CDR3, the DNA is TGTGCCAGCAGCTTGGTTACAACTAATGAAAAACTGTTTTTT. Amino acids: CASSLVTTNEKLFF.

This chain joins TRBV15 and TRBJ1-1, with D hard to call. The CDR3 has 14 amino acids. The V and J ends lost 0 bases and 1 base respectively, with 6 bases between them. The germline CDR1 and CDR2 sequences are LNHNV and YYDKDF (reference sequence). As DNA, the CDR3 is TGTGCCACCAGCAGAGATTCCGGGAACACTGAAGCTTTCTTT. It codes for CATSRDSGNTEAFF.

The rearrangement uses TRBV5-5 and TRBJ2-1, with 9 bases that match TRBD2. The CDR3 is 16 residues long. V lost 4 bases, J lost 6 bases, and 11 bases stayed unmatched. Germline loops: CDR1 SGHKS, CDR2 YYEKEE (reference sequence). The CDR3 DNA reads TGTGCCAGCAGCCGGGAACCGGGACTAGCTGGCAATGAGCAGTTCTTC. Protein product: CASSREPGLAGNEQFF.

This chain links TRBV9 with TRBJ2-3; 14 bases match TRBD2. This CDR3 has 17 amino acids. The V gene end was trimmed by 3 bases and the J gene end by 1 base; junction bases not matched to a gene: 4. Germline CDR1 and CDR2: SGDLS and YYNGEE. The CDR3, as DNA: TGTGCCAGCAGCGCGGGACTAGCGGGAGTTGGCACAGATACGCAGTATTTT. It codes for CASSAGLAGVGTDTQYF.

This chain joins TRBV10-3 and TRBJ2-1; the match to TRBD2 covers 10 bases. There are 17 residues in the CDR3. With V trimmed by 5 bases and J by 3 bases, 10 bases remained unmatched. Germline CDR1 reads ENHRY; CDR2 reads SYGVKD. CDR3 amino acids: CAISKLAGPLGYNEQFF. CDR3 DNA sequence: TGTGCCATCAGTAAACTAGCGGGACCTCTGGGCTACAATGAGCAGTTCTTC.

The V call is TRBV5-1, the J call TRBJ2-7; TRBD1 aligns across 9 bases. Germline CDR1 and CDR2: SGHRS and YFSETQ. The V gene end was trimmed by 2 bases and the J gene end by 7 bases; junction bases not matched to a gene: 7. This CDR3 region has 14 residues. Written as DNA, the CDR3 is TGCGCCAGCAGCTTCATACAGGGGGCGGGAGAGCAGTACTTC. This encodes CASSFIQGAGEQYF.

This chain uses TRBV5-1 with TRBJ2-3; 11 bases agree with TRBD2. The J segment lost 5 bases and the V segment lost 0 bases, leaving 8 bases of the junction unmatched. The CDR3 contains 17 residues. Germline loops: CDR1 SGHRS, CDR2 YFSETQ. CDR3 loop: CASSLVRLAGGGDTQYF. CDR3 bases: TGCGCCAGCAGCTTGGTGAGGCTAGCGGGAGGAGGAGATACGCAGTATTTT.

V and J are TRBV30 and TRBJ1-6, with D unresolved. The V gene lost 0 bases and the J gene lost 10 bases, with 13 bases spanning the gap. CDR1 and CDR2 (germline): GTSNPN, SVGIG (reference sequence). The CDR3 totals 14 residues. The CDR3 is CAWSVTGFGSPLHF. DNA for the CDR3: TGTGCCTGGAGTGTAACGGGGTTTGGGTCACCCCTCCACTTT.

This chain links TRBV28 with TRBJ2-7; 11 bases are a match to TRBD2. This CDR3 comprises 17 residues. From germline, CDR1 is MDHEN and CDR2 SYDVKM. V shed 4 bases, J shed 1 base, and the junction held 9 bases outside the gene matches. DNA of the CDR3: TGTGCCAGCAGTTCCCTAGCGGGGGGACGCCTTTCCTACGAGCAGTACTTC. Translated, it gives CASSSLAGGRLSYEQYF.

The chain joins TRBV15 to TRBJ2-5, with 7 bases that match TRBD1. The CDR3 length is 16 residues. Germline V gene lookup returns CDR1 LNHNV and CDR2 YYDKDF (reference sequence). V was clipped by 3 bases and J by 5 bases; unmatched bases: 12. The CDR3 region is CATSSMTQGTVETQYF. The CDR3 coding sequence is TGTGCCACCAGCAGCATGACACAAGGGACAGTTGAGACCCAGTACTTC.

CDR3 DNA sequence: TGTGCCAGCGGACACAGGGGTGCGGACACTGAAGCTTTCTTT. Translation gives CASGHRGADTEAFF. V and J are TRBV6-1 and TRBJ1-1, with 7 bases identical to TRBD1. The CDR3 covers 14 residues. The V and J ends lost 8 bases and 3 bases, in that order; junction bases with no gene match: 9. The germline gives CDR1 MNHNS, CDR2 SASEGT.

The chain uses TRBV6-5 and TRBJ1-2; weak D call: TRBD1 (6 bases). The V and J ends lost 5 bases and 4 bases respectively, with 11 bases between them. In germline, CDR1 is MNHEY, CDR2 SVGAGI. The CDR3 consists of 13 residues. The CDR3 region is CASSKQGPYGYTF. For the CDR3, the DNA is TGTGCCAGCAGTAAACAGGGTCCCTATGGCTACACCTTC.

CDR3 sequence (DNA): TGCGCCAGCAGCGCAGGGACCACAGATACGCAGTATTTT. It encodes CASSAGTTDTQYF. The chain combines TRBV5-1 with TRBJ2-3; D may match TRBD1 or TRBD2 (5 bases each). Germline CDR1 reads SGHRS; CDR2 reads YFSETQ. The V end lost 4 bases, the J end lost 2 bases, and 8 bases lay between the germline ends. The CDR3 extends over 13 amino acids.

The chain carries TRBV30 and TRBJ2-2; unclear D gene. This CDR3 is built from 14 residues. The germline V gene has CDR1 GTSNPN and CDR2 SVGIG (reference sequence). The V end was cut by 0 bases, the J end by 8 bases, with 13 bases between. This CDR3 reads CAWSVTRKTGELFF. For the CDR3, the DNA is TGTGCCTGGAGTGTAACAAGGAAGACGGGGGAGCTGTTTTTT.

This chain connects TRBV19 to TRBJ2-7; 13 bases fit TRBD2. The J segment lost 0 bases and the V segment lost 5 bases, leaving 13 bases of the junction unmatched. The CDR3 length is 19 residues. Germline CDR1 reads LNHDA; CDR2 reads SQIVND (reference sequence). The DNA for the CDR3 is TGTGCCAGTAGTCCCCGGACTAGCGGGAGCAGTGGGAGCTCCTACGAGCAGTACTTC. Its translation: CASSPRTSGSSGSSYEQYF.

The rearrangement uses TRBV27 and TRBJ1-1; 7 bases map to TRBD1. V was pared by 3 bases and J by 4 bases, with 8 bases of the junction left unmatched. The CDR3 has 15 amino acids. Germline assignment: CDR1 MNHEY and CDR2 SMNVEV (reference sequence). The CDR3 DNA reads as TGTGCCAGCAGTTTTAGTAGGGGGCCGGGCACTGAAGCTTTCTTT. Translating it yields CASSFSRGPGTEAFF.

V usage is TRBV29-1 and J usage is TRBJ2-1; D is perhaps TRBD2 (6 bases). Germline CDR1 and CDR2: SQVTM and ANQGSEA. Trimming took off 6 bases at V and 10 bases at J, with 22 bases between the two ends. This CDR3 spans 14 amino acids. CDR3 region: CSVGRGSGSGEQFF. CDR3 DNA: TGCAGCGTCGGACGGGGGAGCGGTTCCGGGGAGCAGTTCTTC.

The CDR3 DNA follows: TGCAGCGTTGAACCGCGGACAGGGGGTTACAATGAGCAGTTCTTC. Encoded protein: CSVEPRTGGYNEQFF. This chain connects TRBV29-1 to TRBJ2-1, with 10 bases fitting TRBD1. J gave up 4 bases and V 2 bases, and 5 bases lay outside the gene matches. Germline assignment: CDR1 SQVTM and CDR2 ANQGSEA. This CDR3 contains 15 residues.